The entry that follows covers one T cell receptor beta chain sequence. This clonotype has more than one count but fewer than ten. This clone's antigen is unknown. No qualities accompany the bases; no much larger clone lies one base away. The CDR3 runs 13 amino acids, cysteine and phenylalanine included. The only DNA kept is the CDR3, 39 bases in frame from the first base. The V end loses 8 bases and the J end loses 5 bases, and a stretch of 16 bases separates them. Preparation of the library involved RT-PCR. The run used an Illumina HiSeq 2500. The raw public reads went through TCRdb reprocessing: fastp at Q25, MiXCR clone calling, in-frame beta chains kept. Every CDR3 protein is listed once, alongside the most common genes and DNA of its rows. A total of approximately 500,000 distinct CDR3 sequences appear in this sample, approximately 12% of them only once. Around 14% of the sample is taken by the ten largest.

Reading the label with the study, this specimen's time point is: approximately 40 days after influenza vaccine administration. These data are taken from a study of response to subunit inactivated influenza vaccine (dated by TCRdb to the late 2010s). For context, the study as a whole: The study used deep quantitative T cell receptor repertoire profiling to track responses to a trivalent subunit inactivated influenza vaccine. What the work shows at the level of the full study, not this receptor alone: The authors proposed that each seasonal influenza vaccination may bring in only a limited number of new T cells.

The sample was PBMCs from blood, taken 35 to 45 days after vaccination. Rearrangement joined TRBV12-3 or TRBV12-4 to TRBJ2-7; TRBD1 is a weak D gene call, 6 bases matching. This TCR was sampled from a man between 45 and 60 years old who received an inactivated influenza vaccine. Donor details come from another sample of the same person, matched by shared clones. CDR3 protein: CASRGQNTHEQYF. The sequenced DNA: TGTGCCAGCCGAGGACAGAATACCCACGAGCAGTACTTC.